This T cell receptor beta chain was identified during a study of T cell repertoires in cytomegalovirus infection. Study information: Public TCR beta signatures provided an indication of both CMV infection and a matching HLA type.

Trimming removed 7 bases from V and 1 base from J, with 8 bases in between. Germline CDR1 and CDR2: SGHTA and FQGNSA. This CDR3 has 12 amino acids. This clonotype occurred many times. The antigen remains undetermined. Study observations and caveats: Summed frequency of shared TCR beta families picked out CMV carriers who also had the relevant HLA. The ex vivo response showed dominance by HLA-C-restricted CMV-specific TCR beta clonotypes.

TCRdb fed the reads into MiXCR, producing one record per CDR3 protein. The data contain hundreds of thousands of distinct CDR3 sequences, 20% to 25% of them singletons. Sequencing used CD8+ T cells from PBMCs. The chain links TRBV7-2 to TRBJ2-7; D unresolved. The TCR was taken from a human donor in good health (CMV status not recorded). Some clones in this sample may be carry-over from other donors' samples. This chain's CDR3 is CASTWSSYEQYF. Here the CDR3 DNA reads TGTGCCAGCACCTGGAGTTCCTACGAGCAGTACTTC.